A selection of T cell receptor beta chains follows, all from one sample in a study of T cell repertoires in cytomegalovirus infection. TCRdb ran MiXCR on the reads and lists one entry per CDR3 protein. The sample has approximately 590,000 distinct CDR3 sequences, roughly 43% seen once; the top ten hold more than 40%. Their specific antigens are unknown. The input for sequencing was cultured PBMCs, taken from culture after CMV antigen stimulation. The receptors originated from a human donor in good health (CMV status not recorded). Some clones in this sample may be carry-over from other donors' samples. Both conserved end residues are part of each CDR3.

>TRBV6-5|TRBJ2-7
CASSQLTGASYEQYF
>TRBV7-6|TRBJ2-7
CASSLERGSGDEQYF
>TRBV6-1|TRBJ1-1
CASRHTGGNTEAFF
>TRBV10-2|TRBJ1-1
CASSESEGFSTEAFF
>TRBV12-3/TRBV12-4|TRBJ1-6
CASSLKESSYNSPLHF
>TRBV7-2|TRBJ2-7
CASSLNLQGGEQYF
>TRBV7-2|TRBJ2-7
CASSLGREGEQYF
>TRBV7-8|TRBJ2-5
CASSRTRFPQETQYF
>TRBV7-9|TRBJ2-1
CASSPLTSQNYNEQFF
>TRBV14|TRBJ2-7
CASSQVGLAEGGKYF
>TRBV6-5|TRBJ2-2
CASSWVRGSGGELFF
>TRBV7-6|TRBJ1-1
CASSLHRVNTEAFF
>TRBV7-8|TRBJ2-4
CASSLGFVAGGPSKNIQYF
>TRBV2|TRBJ2-1
CASSEDPGEQFF
>TRBV6-5|TRBJ1-6
CASSYARIRVSGSPLHF
>TRBV2|TRBJ1-4
CASRRQEATNEKLFF
>TRBV12-3/TRBV12-4|TRBJ1-4
CASSLDTPPEKLFF
>TRBV12-3/TRBV12-4|TRBJ2-7
CASSLGPLSYEQYF
>TRBV6-2/TRBV6-3|TRBJ2-7
CASSHGGGVTYEQYF
>TRBV7-8|TRBJ2-3
CASSLSDGQPWDTQYF
>TRBV5-8|TRBJ2-3
CASSLSRFPDTQYF
>TRBV19|TRBJ1-5
CASSIEDRVNQPQHF